One and the same sample provided the 15 T cell receptor beta chains below, sequenced in a study of blood T cells in healthy people across ages. Combining a sample-barcoded 5' primer with a J-beta primer mix, a second PCR ran for roughly 7 to 12 cycles. TCRdb called the 5' RACE reads again in MiXCR, with one record for every CDR3 protein. Of 1.4 million or so distinct CDR3 sequences listed, 42% were seen once; the top ten hold about 4.1%. Source material: blood. The receptors come from a woman under 30 in good health.

This clonotype was counted between two and nine times. The rearrangement joins TRBV6-1 to TRBJ2-1; D possibly corresponds to TRBD1 (6 bases). V dropped 4 bases and J dropped 4 bases, with 17 bases sitting between them. The germline CDR1 and CDR2 sequences are MNHNS and SASEGT. There are 16 residues in the CDR3. In DNA, the CDR3 is TGTGCCAGCAGTGCCCTCAGGGGAAGGATTTACAATGAGCAGTTCTTC. This encodes CASSALRGRIYNEQFF.

About this clonotype: At one end, the junction sequence differs from germline, possibly due to a read error. CDR3 bases: TGCAGTGCCAGAGCGGGGGTAAACAAGAACACCGGGGAGCTGTTTTTT. Amino acid sequence: CSARAGVNKNTGELFF. The V and J genes are TRBV20-1 and TRBJ2-2; 8 nucleotides line up with TRBD2. From germline, CDR1 is DFQATT and CDR2 SNEGSKA (reference sequence). The length of the CDR3 is 16 residues.

As for this clonotype: At one end, the junction sequence differs from germline, possibly due to a read error. This chain joins TRBV20-1 and TRBJ1-2; D gene ambiguous. This CDR3 spans 13 amino acids. Germline V gene lookup returns CDR1 DFQATT and CDR2 SNEGSKA (reference sequence). For the CDR3, the DNA is TGCAGTACTAGTCTTTCAGCTAACTATGGCTACACCTTC. It yields the protein CSTSLSANYGYTF.

The table lists this clonotype with a few counts. The chain is built from TRBV7-2 and TRBJ1-2; D unresolved. The germline CDR1 and CDR2 sequences are SGHTA and FQGNSA. V lost 5 bases and J lost 2, with 15 bases in between. The CDR3 has 15 residues. CDR3 coding DNA: TGTGCCAGCAGCCCGGGTGGAGGGCAAAACTATGGCTACACCTTC. Translating gives CASSPGGGQNYGYTF.

This clonotype came up a few times. The rearrangement joins TRBV3-1 to TRBJ2-7; TRBD1 or TRBD2 may be the D gene (7 bases each). Trimming took off 4 bases at V and 6 bases at J, with 19 bases between the two ends. This CDR3 is built from 15 residues. Germline CDR1 LGHDT, CDR2 YNNKEL (reference sequence). CDR3 in DNA: TGTGCCAGCAGCCCCGCCGGGACAGCGGGGCGCGAGCAGTACTTC. It translates to CASSPAGTAGREQYF.

The chain has TRBV4-2 and TRBJ2-4; D might be TRBD2 (6 bases). The J call is in doubt because the DNA end fits TRBJ2-1 better. Germline V gives CDR1 LGHNA, CDR2 YNFKEQ. The CDR3 contains 14 residues. The CDR3 sequence: CASSQAGGNYEQFF. The CDR3 DNA reads as TGTGCCAGCAGCCAAGCTGGCGGGAACTACGAGCAGTTCTTC.

Comment on this clonotype: It may be a read error: a sequence one base away is much more abundant. The rearrangement joins TRBV25-1 to TRBJ2-1; D uncertain. CDR3 length: 14 amino acids. Trimming shortened V by 3 bases and J by 10 bases, and 16 bases separated the two germline ends. Germline V gives CDR1 MGHDK, CDR2 SYGVNS. CDR3 loop: CASSERLSTYEQFF. CDR3 nucleotides: TGTGCCAGCAGTGAGAGGTTGTCCACCTACGAGCAGTTCTTC.

The chain recombines TRBV6-6 with TRBJ2-5; 11 positions match TRBD2. Germline V gene data show CDR1 as MNHNY and CDR2 as SVGAGI (reference sequence). The CDR3 is 17 amino acids. Trimming took 7 bases from V and 3 from J; bases not matched to a gene: 13. CDR3 in amino acids: CASTLRPGLAVKETQYF. DNA of the CDR3: TGTGCCAGCACCCTTCGTCCGGGACTAGCGGTAAAAGAGACCCAGTACTTC.

CDR3 sequence: CASSHQGPSTDTQYF. Here the CDR3 DNA reads TGTGCCAGCAGCCATCAGGGGCCAAGCACAGATACGCAGTATTTT. J is TRBJ2-3 and V is TRBV11-2; possibly TRBD1 for D (6 bases). CDR1 is SGHAT, CDR2 FQNNGV, per germline. Trimming cost V 5 bases and J 0 bases, with 12 bases left between them. The length of the CDR3 is 15 residues.

On this clonotype: A read error may produce the germline difference seen at one junction end. This chain links TRBV7-9 with TRBJ2-3; no reliable D call. Germline loops: CDR1 SEHNR, CDR2 FQNEAQ (reference sequence). The CDR3 is 16 residues long. Here the CDR3 reads CANSRSRADRTDTQYF. CDR3 in DNA: TGTGCCAACAGCCGGTCCCGGGCCGATCGCACAGATACGCAGTATTTT.

There are a few counts of this clonotype. CDR3 sequence: CASSWHRGLNIQYF. In DNA, the CDR3 is TGTGCCAGCAGTTGGCACAGGGGGCTGAACATTCAGTACTTC. This chain uses TRBV28 with TRBJ2-4, with 9 bases lining up with TRBD1. Germline assignment: CDR1 MDHEN and CDR2 SYDVKM. This CDR3 spans 14 amino acids. Trimming at V came to 4 bases and at J to 7 bases, leaving 5 bases not matched to a gene.

This clonotype was recorded only once. The chain carries TRBV7-9 and TRBJ2-5, with D unresolved. The J call is doubtful: the DNA matches TRBJ2-1 better. Germline V gives CDR1 SEHNR, CDR2 FQNEAQ (reference sequence). The CDR3 extends over 15 amino acids. CDR3 sequence: CASSLGVNFQETQFF. CDR3 sequence (DNA): TGTGCCAGCAGCTTGGGTGTAAACTTCCAAGAGACCCAGTTCTTC.

This chain connects TRBV6-2 or TRBV6-3 to TRBJ2-7; no clear D gene. The germline gives CDR1 MNHEY, CDR2 SVGEGT. The V gene lost 2 bases and the J gene lost 7 bases, with 12 bases spanning the gap. The CDR3 is 13 residues long. This CDR3 reads CASSYGYLWEQYF. The CDR3 DNA sequence: TGTGCCAGCAGTTACGGTTACCTGTGGGAGCAGTACTTC.

The rearrangement joins TRBV29-1 to TRBJ2-3; TRBD2 matches at 10 bases. Unmatched junction bases numbered 12, after V lost 2 bases and J lost 4 bases. This CDR3 is 17 amino acids long. CDR1 SQVTM and CDR2 ANQGSEA come from the germline V gene. CDR3 sequence: CSVERNRLAGVSDTQYF. In DNA form, the CDR3 reads TGCAGCGTTGAACGAAACCGGCTAGCGGGAGTGTCAGATACGCAGTATTTT.

This clonotype came up a few times. This chain connects TRBV10-3 to TRBJ1-6, with no clear D. Deletions cut 4 bases from V and 5 bases from J, with 3 bases between. Germline V CDR1 and CDR2: ENHRY, SYGVKD. This CDR3 contains 12 residues. The CDR3 protein is CAISGDNSPLHF. CDR3 sequence (DNA): TGTGCCATCAGTGGCGATAATTCACCCCTCCACTTT.